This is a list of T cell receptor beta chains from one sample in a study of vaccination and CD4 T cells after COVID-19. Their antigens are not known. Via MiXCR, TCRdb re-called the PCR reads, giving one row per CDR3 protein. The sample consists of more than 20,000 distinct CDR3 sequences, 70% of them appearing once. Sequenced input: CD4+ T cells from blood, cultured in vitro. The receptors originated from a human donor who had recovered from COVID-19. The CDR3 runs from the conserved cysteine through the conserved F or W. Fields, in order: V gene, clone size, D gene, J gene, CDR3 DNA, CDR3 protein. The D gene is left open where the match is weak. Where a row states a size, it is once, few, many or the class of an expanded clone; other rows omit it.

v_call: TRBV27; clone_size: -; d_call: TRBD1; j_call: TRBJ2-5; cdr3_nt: TGTGCCAGCAGGGACAGGGCCGCGGAGACCCAGTACTTC; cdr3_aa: CASRDRAAETQYF
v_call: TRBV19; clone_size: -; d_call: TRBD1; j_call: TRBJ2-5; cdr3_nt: TGTGCCAGTAGTATAGTCCTTCCGGGACAGGGGGCAAGGGAGACCCAGTACTTC; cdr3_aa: CASSIVLPGQGARETQYF
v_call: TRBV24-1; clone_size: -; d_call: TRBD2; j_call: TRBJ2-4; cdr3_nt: TGTGCCACCAGCCCTAGCGGGAGCCTTCGGAGCATTCAGTACTTC; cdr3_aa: CATSPSGSLRSIQYF
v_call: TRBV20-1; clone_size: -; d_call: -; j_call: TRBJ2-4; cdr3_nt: TGCAGTGGGCTAGCCAAAAACATTCAGTACTTC; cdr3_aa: CSGLAKNIQYF
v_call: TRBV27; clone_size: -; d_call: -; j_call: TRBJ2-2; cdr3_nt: TGTGCCAGCAGTTTCCGGACCGGGGAGCTGTTTTTT; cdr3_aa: CASSFRTGELFF
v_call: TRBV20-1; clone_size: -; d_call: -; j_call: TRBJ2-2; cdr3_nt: TGCAGTGCTAGACCCAGCGGGAACACCGGGGAGCTGTTTTTT; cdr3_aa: CSARPSGNTGELFF
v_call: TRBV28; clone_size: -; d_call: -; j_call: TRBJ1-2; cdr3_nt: TGTGCCAGCAGTTTACAGAACTATGGCTACACCTTC; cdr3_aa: CASSLQNYGYTF
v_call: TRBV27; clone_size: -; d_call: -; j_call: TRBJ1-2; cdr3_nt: TGTGCCAGCAGTTCGGGGGGCTCCTATGGCTACACCTTC; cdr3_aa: CASSSGGSYGYTF
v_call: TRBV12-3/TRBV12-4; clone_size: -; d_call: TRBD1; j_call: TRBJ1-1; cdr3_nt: TGTGCCAGCAGGACAGGGTTGACTGAAGCTTTCTTT; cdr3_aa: CASRTGLTEAFF
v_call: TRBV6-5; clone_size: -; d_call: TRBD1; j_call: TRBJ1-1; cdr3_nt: TGTGCCAGCAGTTACTCAATAAACAGGGGCGGCGGCACTGAAGCTTTCTTT; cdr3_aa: CASSYSINRGGGTEAFF
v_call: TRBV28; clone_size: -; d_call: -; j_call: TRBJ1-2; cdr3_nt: TGTGCCAGCTTGGAACGGAGGTATGGCTACACCTTC; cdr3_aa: CASLERRYGYTF
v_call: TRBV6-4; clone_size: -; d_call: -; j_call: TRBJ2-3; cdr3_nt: TGTGCCAGCAGTGAATCGGCTCCGGATACGCAGTATTTT; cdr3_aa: CASSESAPDTQYF
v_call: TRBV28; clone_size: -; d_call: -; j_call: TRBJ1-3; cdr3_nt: TGTGCCAGCAGTTCATTAGGATCCGCTGGAAACACCATATATTTT; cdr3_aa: CASSSLGSAGNTIYF
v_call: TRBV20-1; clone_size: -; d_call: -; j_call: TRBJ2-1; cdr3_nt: TGCAGTGCTAGGACCCAGGGAGGAAACAATGAGCAGTTCTTC; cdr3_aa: CSARTQGGNNEQFF
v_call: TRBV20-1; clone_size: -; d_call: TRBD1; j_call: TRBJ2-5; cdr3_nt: TGCAGTGCCCCGGACAGGGCCGGGCGGGAGACCCAGTACTTC; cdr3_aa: CSAPDRAGRETQYF
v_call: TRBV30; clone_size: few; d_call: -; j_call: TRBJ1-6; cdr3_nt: TGTGCCTGGAGTGTAGAAGGGACCTTGGGGAATTCACCCCTCCACTTT; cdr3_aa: CAWSVEGTLGNSPLHF
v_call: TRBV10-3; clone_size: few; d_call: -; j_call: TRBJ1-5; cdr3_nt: TGTGCCGTCGCCGGGGGTAACAATCAGCCCCAGCATTTT; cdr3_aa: CAVAGGNNQPQHF
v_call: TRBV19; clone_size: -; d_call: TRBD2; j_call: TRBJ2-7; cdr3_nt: TGTGCCAGTAGTAGACAGGGACTAGCGGATCACTACGAGCAGTACTTC; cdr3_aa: CASSRQGLADHYEQYF
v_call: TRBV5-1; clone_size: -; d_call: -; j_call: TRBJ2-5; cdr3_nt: TGCGCCAGCAGCTCGAGGGGCCAAGAGACCCAGTACTTC; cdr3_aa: CASSSRGQETQYF
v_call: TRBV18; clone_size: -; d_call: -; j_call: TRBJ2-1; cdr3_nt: TGTGCCAGCTCACCAATACAGGGTAGTGGGAAAGAGCAGTTCTTC; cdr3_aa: CASSPIQGSGKEQFF
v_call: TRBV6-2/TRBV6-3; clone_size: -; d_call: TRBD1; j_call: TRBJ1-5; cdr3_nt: TGTGCCAGCAGGGACAGGGGGGTAGGCGATCAGCCCCAGCATTTT; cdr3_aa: CASRDRGVGDQPQHF
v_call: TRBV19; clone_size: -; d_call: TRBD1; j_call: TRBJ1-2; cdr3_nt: TGTGCCAGTAGTACCATGACAGGGCCCCTGGGCTACACCTTC; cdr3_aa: CASSTMTGPLGYTF